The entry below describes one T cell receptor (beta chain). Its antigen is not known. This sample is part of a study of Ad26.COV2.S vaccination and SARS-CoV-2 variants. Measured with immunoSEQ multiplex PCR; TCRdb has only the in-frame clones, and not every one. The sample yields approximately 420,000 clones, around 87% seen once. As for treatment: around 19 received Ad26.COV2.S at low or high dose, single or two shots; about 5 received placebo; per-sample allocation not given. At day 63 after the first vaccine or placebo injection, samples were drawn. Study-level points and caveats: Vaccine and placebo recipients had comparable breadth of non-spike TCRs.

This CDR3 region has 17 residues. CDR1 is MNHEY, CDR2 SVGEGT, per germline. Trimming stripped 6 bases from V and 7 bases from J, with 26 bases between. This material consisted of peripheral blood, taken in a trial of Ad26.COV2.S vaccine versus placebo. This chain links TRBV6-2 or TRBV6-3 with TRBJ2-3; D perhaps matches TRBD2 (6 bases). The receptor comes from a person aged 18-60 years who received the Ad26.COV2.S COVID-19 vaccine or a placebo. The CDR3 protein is CASSSFRPLNREYTQYF. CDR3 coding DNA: TGTGCCAGCAGCTCCTTCCGCCCCCTGAATCGGGAGTATACGCAGTATTTT.